The rows below give T cell receptor beta chains drawn from one sample of a study of shared clonotypes between healthy human individuals. Sequencing used immunoSEQ multiplex PCR; TCRdb keeps in-frame clones, though not all of them. In the table there are 560,000 or so clones, 95% to 96% of which are singletons. Sequenced sample: naive CD8+ T cells sorted from blood. The origin of the receptors is a woman between 25 and 40 years old in good health. The CDR3 runs from the conserved cysteine through the conserved F or W. A D gene is named only where the DNA matches it firmly. Some rows mark clone size as missing; the rest say once, few, many or name a class of expanded clone.

J gene,clone size,V gene,D gene,CDR3 protein,CDR3 DNA
TRBJ1-1,NA,TRBV2,TRBD1,CASKGGQGNTEAFF,TGTGCCAGCAAGGGAGGACAGGGTAACACTGAAGCTTTCTTT
TRBJ1-2,NA,TRBV27,TRBD1,CASSFGTGYGYTF,TGTGCCAGCAGTTTCGGGACAGGGTATGGCTACACCTTC
TRBJ2-3,NA,TRBV7-9,TRBD1,CASSLGTGEPDTQYF,TGTGCCAGCAGCTTAGGGACAGGGGAGCCAGATACGCAGTATTTT
TRBJ2-6,once,TRBV9,NA,CASSGAAGANVLTF,TGTGCCAGCAGCGGGGCTGCAGGGGCCAACGTCCTGACTTTC
TRBJ2-3,NA,TRBV19,NA,CASSPWTDTDTQYF,TGTGCCAGTAGTCCCTGGACGGACACAGATACGCAGTATTTT
TRBJ2-7,NA,TRBV15,NA,CATRIRSSYEQYF,TGTGCCACCAGAATCAGAAGCTCCTACGAGCAGTACTTC
TRBJ2-3,NA,TRBV7-9,NA,CASSIHRLSSTDTQYF,TGTGCCAGCAGCATACACCGACTTTCTAGCACAGATACGCAGTATTTT
TRBJ1-1,NA,TRBV6-5,TRBD1,CASSVDRAGTEAFF,TGTGCCAGCAGCGTCGACAGGGCGGGAACTGAAGCTTTCTTT
TRBJ1-1,few,TRBV19,NA,CASSISALNTEAFF,TGTGCCAGTAGTATCTCCGCTTTGAACACTGAAGCTTTCTTT
TRBJ1-2,NA,TRBV6-5,NA,CASSYEPGYGYTF,TGTGCCAGCAGTTACGAGCCAGGCTATGGCTACACCTTC
TRBJ2-7,NA,TRBV5-1,TRBD1,CASSLDRGLAYEQYF,TGCGCCAGCAGCTTGGACAGGGGGCTAGCCTACGAGCAGTACTTC
TRBJ2-7,NA,TRBV5-5,TRBD2,CASSTDPGAGVYEQYF,TGTGCCAGCAGCACAGATCCCGGAGCGGGAGTATACGAGCAGTACTTC
TRBJ2-1,NA,TRBV9,TRBD2,CASSGADTSADGNEQFF,TGTGCCAGCAGCGGGGCTGATACTAGCGCCGACGGCAATGAGCAGTTCTTC
TRBJ2-5,NA,TRBV14,NA,CASSPRITGGETQYF,TGTGCCAGCAGCCCCCGAATCACTGGGGGGGAGACCCAGTACTTC
TRBJ2-1,once,TRBV6-5,TRBD2,CASSYSSGGEQFF,TGTGCCAGCAGTTACTCTAGCGGGGGTGAGCAGTTCTTC
TRBJ2-7,NA,TRBV2,NA,CASTGGSEQYF,TGTGCCAGCACTGGGGGAAGCGAGCAGTACTTC
TRBJ2-2,NA,TRBV30,NA,CAWKVTGELFF,TGTGCCTGGAAGGTCACCGGGGAGCTGTTTTTT
TRBJ2-5,NA,TRBV6-5,NA,CASRLWTDQETQYF,TGTGCCAGCAGACTCTGGACAGACCAAGAGACCCAGTACTTC
TRBJ2-7,once,TRBV2,TRBD1,CASSPGQRETYEQYF,TGTGCCAGCAGCCCGGGACAGCGAGAGACCTACGAGCAGTACTTC
TRBJ1-6,NA,TRBV7-6,TRBD1,CASSLGTGENSPLHF,TGTGCCAGCAGCTTAGGTACAGGGGAAAATTCACCCCTCCACTTT
TRBJ2-2,NA,TRBV27,NA,CASSLLGPGELFF,TGTGCCAGCAGTTTACTGGGTCCCGGGGAGCTGTTTTTT
TRBJ2-2,NA,TRBV29-1,NA,CSVEEGTTNTGELFF,TGCAGCGTTGAAGAAGGGACAACGAACACCGGGGAGCTGTTTTTT
TRBJ1-2,NA,TRBV4-1,NA,CASKFIGSHGYTF,TGCGCCAGCAAATTCATAGGGTCCCATGGCTACACCTTC
TRBJ2-3,once,TRBV4-1,NA,CASSQILGASFGTDTQYF,TGCGCCAGCAGCCAAATTTTGGGGGCTTCATTTGGCACAGATACGCAGTATTTT
TRBJ2-7,NA,TRBV9,TRBD2,CASSPGGTHYEQYF,TGTGCCAGCAGCCCCGGGGGGACGCACTACGAGCAGTACTTC
TRBJ2-1,NA,TRBV27,NA,CASGGQGPYSYNEQFF,TGTGCCAGCGGCGGGCAGGGGCCTTACTCCTACAATGAGCAGTTCTTC
TRBJ1-1,NA,TRBV28,TRBD1,CASSLLRGRMNTEAFF,TGTGCCAGCAGTTTACTTAGGGGGCGAATGAACACTGAAGCTTTCTTT
TRBJ1-5,NA,TRBV28,NA,CASIRGREGPNQPQHF,TGTGCCAGCATCCGGGGGCGTGAAGGTCCTAATCAGCCCCAGCATTTT
TRBJ1-6,NA,TRBV6-5,TRBD1,CASSSGTGIIHPLHF,TGTGCCAGCAGCTCCGGGACAGGGATAATTCACCCCCTCCACTTT
TRBJ2-7,NA,TRBV6-6,NA,CASSYGAATYEQYF,TGTGCCAGCAGTTATGGGGCCGCTACCTACGAGCAGTACTTC
TRBJ2-1,NA,TRBV5-6,TRBD2,CASEIIMRGAGGEQFF,TGTGCCAGCGAGATAATTATGCGAGGAGCGGGAGGAGAGCAGTTCTTC
TRBJ2-3,once,TRBV19,TRBD1,CASSTQGTLRGADTQYF,TGTGCCAGTAGTACACAGGGGACCCTTCGTGGCGCAGATACGCAGTATTTT
TRBJ2-1,NA,TRBV29-1,TRBD2,CSVEDLDTGGNEQFF,TGCAGCGTTGAAGATCTGGACACGGGGGGCAATGAGCAGTTCTTC
TRBJ1-2,NA,TRBV7-9,NA,CASSLDSAVYGYTF,TGTGCCAGCAGCTTAGACAGTGCCGTGTACGGCTACACCTTC